Each of the 12 T cell receptor beta chains below was sequenced from the same sample in a study of long-term antiretroviral therapy in people with HIV. Sequencing relied on immunoSEQ assay v3.0, run at survey level. Assay used: immunoSEQ multiplex PCR; TCRdb lists only in-frame clones, some missing. The table lists approximately 13,000 clones, about 80% of them singletons, with about 21% in the top ten. The specimen comprised unsorted PBMCs, sampled 1.3 years before starting antiretroviral therapy. The receptor set was obtained from a man in his forties or fifties with HIV.

The V and J genes are TRBV19 and TRBJ1-6; D possibly corresponds to TRBD1 (5 bases). The V gene lost 5 bases and the J gene lost 8 bases, with 10 bases spanning the gap. Germline V gene sequence: CDR1 LNHDA, CDR2 SQIVND (reference sequence). The CDR3 runs 13 residues. In DNA, the CDR3 is TGTGCCAGTAGTCTACAGGAGCATTCACCCCTCCACTTT. This sequence encodes CASSLQEHSPLHF.

The chain combines TRBV2 with TRBJ2-3; D not certain. This CDR3 contains 16 residues. Germline V gene data show CDR1 as SNHLY and CDR2 as FYNNEI. Trimming cost V 2 bases and J 0 bases, with 12 bases left between them. The CDR3 DNA is TGTGCCAGCAGTGAACACCACTACCCTAGCACAGATACGCAGTATTTT. Its protein product is CASSEHHYPSTDTQYF.

The chain recombines TRBV9 with TRBJ1-1; D is undetermined. V was shortened by 4 bases and J by 6 bases, with 19 bases between the two germline ends. There are 15 residues in the CDR3. Per germline, CDR1 SGDLS and CDR2 YYNGEE. CDR3 region: CASSPSLGLTPEAFF. CDR3 nucleotide sequence: TGTGCCAGCAGCCCCTCCCTAGGCCTAACCCCTGAAGCTTTCTTT.

V usage is TRBV5-1 and J usage is TRBJ1-1, with D uncertain. The CDR3 is made up of 14 amino acids. The V and J ends lost 4 bases and 10 bases respectively, with 20 bases between them. CDR1 SGHRS and CDR2 YFSETQ come from the germline V gene. CDR3 residues: CASSDQKKGSGAFF. The CDR3 coding sequence is TGCGCCAGCAGCGACCAAAAAAAAGGGAGTGGAGCTTTCTTT. Drawing the rest from reference TRBV5-1 and TRBJ1-1, the complete variable domain is KAGVTQTPRYLIKTRGQQVTLSCSPISGHRSVSWYQQTPGQGLQFLFEYFSETQRNKGNFPGRFSGRQFSNSRSEMNVSTLELGDSALYLCASSDQKKGSGAFFGQGTRLTVV.

The chain is built from TRBV9 and TRBJ1-3; D is undetermined. The germline CDR1 and CDR2 sequences are SGDLS and YYNGEE. V gave up 3 bases and J gave up 0 bases, with 10 bases separating them. This CDR3 spans 15 amino acids. The CDR3 sequence: CASSAQELSGNTIYF. CDR3 coding DNA: TGTGCCAGCAGCGCTCAGGAACTCTCTGGAAACACCATATATTTT.

Only one count was recorded for this clone. This chain joins TRBV6-1 and TRBJ1-2; tentatively, D is TRBD1 (5 bases). The ends were cut back, 2 bases at V and 3 bases at J, with 7 bases in the middle. This CDR3 contains 13 residues. Germline V gives CDR1 MNHNS, CDR2 SASEGT. CDR3 amino acids: CASSELGHYGYTF. The CDR3 DNA is TGTGCCAGCAGTGAATTGGGACACTATGGCTACACCTTC.

The chain is built from TRBV13 and TRBJ2-1; 9 bases fit TRBD2. The CDR3 runs 19 residues. Unmatched junction bases numbered 21, after V lost 5 bases and J lost 7 bases. From germline, CDR1 is PRHDT and CDR2 FYEKMQ (reference sequence). The CDR3 DNA reads TGTGCCAGCAGCCACCGGACTAGCGCAAACCCGAACGCTCGAAATGAGCAGTTCTTC. Translating it yields CASSHRTSANPNARNEQFF. Variable domain in full (rest from reference TRBV13 and TRBJ2-1): AAGVIQSPRHLIKEKRETATLKCYPIPRHDTVYWYQQGPGQDPQFLISFYEKMQSDKGSIPDRFSAQQFSDYHSELNMSSLELGDSALYFCASSHRTSANPNARNEQFFGPGTRLTVL.

J is TRBJ2-2 and V is TRBV5-6, with D perhaps matching TRBD1 (6 bases). From germline, CDR1 is SGHDT and CDR2 YYEEEE. This CDR3 is built from 14 residues. Trimming took 3 bases from V and 4 from J, leaving 10 bases between them. CDR3 protein: CASSSIGGTGELFF. In DNA, the CDR3 is TGTGCCAGCAGCTCCATAGGGGGCACCGGGGAGCTGTTTTTT.

With regard to this clone: The same CDR3 arises from other DNA sequences in this sample as well. The CDR3 is CASSIVAGAYNEQFF. The CDR3 DNA is TGTGCCAGTAGTATAGTGGCGGGGGCCTACAATGAGCAGTTCTTC. The rearrangement joins TRBV19 to TRBJ2-1; 7 nucleotides agree with TRBD2. Germline lookup yields CDR1 LNHDA and CDR2 SQIVND (reference sequence). The CDR3 is 15 residues long. Unmatched junction bases numbered 2, after V lost 1 base and J lost 2 bases.

This sequence joins TRBV4-2 and TRBJ1-2, with TRBD1 as a possible D gene (5 bases). CDR1 is LGHNA, CDR2 YNFKEQ, per germline. The germline V and J ends were trimmed by 0 bases and 5 bases, with 19 bases remaining between them. This CDR3 comprises 17 residues. The CDR3: CASSQDLGGGAGYGYTF. The CDR3 DNA reads TGTGCCAGCAGCCAAGATCTCGGCGGTGGGGCAGGTTATGGCTACACCTTC.

The chain joins TRBV28 to TRBJ1-2, with D uncertain. The V gene's germline CDR1 is MDHEN and CDR2 SYDVKM. V gave up 2 bases and J gave up 5 bases, with 18 bases separating them. The CDR3 is made up of 16 amino acids. The CDR3 DNA reads as TGTGCCAGCAGTTTAAGGCCGACGGATTATGATTATGGCTACACCTTC. Encoded protein: CASSLRPTDYDYGYTF.

This clone has a handful of counts. The chain couples TRBV6-6 to TRBJ1-5; TRBD1 might be the D (6 bases). CDR1 and CDR2 (germline): MNHNY, SVGAGI (reference sequence). The CDR3 runs to 15 residues. V shed 7 bases and J shed 2 bases, with 15 bases lying between them. The CDR3 region is CASTKGGDGNQPQHF. In nucleotides, the CDR3 is TGTGCCAGCACTAAGGGGGGTGACGGCAATCAGCCCCAGCATTTT.